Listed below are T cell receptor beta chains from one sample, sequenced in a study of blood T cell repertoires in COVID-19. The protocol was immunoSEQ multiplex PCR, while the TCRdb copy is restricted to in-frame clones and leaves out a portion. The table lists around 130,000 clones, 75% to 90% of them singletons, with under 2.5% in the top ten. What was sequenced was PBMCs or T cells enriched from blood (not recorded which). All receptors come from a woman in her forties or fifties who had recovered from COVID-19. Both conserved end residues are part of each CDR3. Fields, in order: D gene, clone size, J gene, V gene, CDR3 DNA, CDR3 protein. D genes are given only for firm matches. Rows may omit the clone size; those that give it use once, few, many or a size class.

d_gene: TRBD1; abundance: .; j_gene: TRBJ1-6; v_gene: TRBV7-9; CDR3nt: TGTGCCAGCAGCTTAGGACAGGGGGCTGTATCACCCCTCCACTTT; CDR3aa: CASSLGQGAVSPLHF
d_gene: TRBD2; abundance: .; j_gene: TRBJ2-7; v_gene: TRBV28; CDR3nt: TGTGCCAGCAGTTTATCTAGCGGGGGAGGGGTATACGAGCAGTACTTC; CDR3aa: CASSLSSGGGVYEQYF
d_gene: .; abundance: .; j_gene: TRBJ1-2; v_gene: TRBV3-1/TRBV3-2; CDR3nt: TGTGCCAGCAGCCAAGATTTCGGGTCCGGCTACACCTTC; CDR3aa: CASSQDFGSGYTF
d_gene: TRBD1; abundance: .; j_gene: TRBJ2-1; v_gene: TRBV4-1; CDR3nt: TGCGCCAGCAGCCAAGATACCGGGACAGGTGCCTACAATGAGCAGTTCTTC; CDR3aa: CASSQDTGTGAYNEQFF
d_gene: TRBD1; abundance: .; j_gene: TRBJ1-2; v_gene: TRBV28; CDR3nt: TGTGCCAGCAGTCCGCTAGGACAGGGGGTTGGCTACACCTTC; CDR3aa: CASSPLGQGVGYTF
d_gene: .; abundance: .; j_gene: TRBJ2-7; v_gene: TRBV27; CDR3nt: TGTGCCAGCAGGGGAACAGGGTACGAGCAGTACTTC; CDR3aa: CASRGTGYEQYF
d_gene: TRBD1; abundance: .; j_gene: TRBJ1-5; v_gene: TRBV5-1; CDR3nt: TGCGCCAGCAGTGTTCAGGGGGATAGCAATCAGCCCCAGCATTTT; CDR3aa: CASSVQGDSNQPQHF
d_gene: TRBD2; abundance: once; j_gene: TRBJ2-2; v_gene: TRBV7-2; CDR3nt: TGTGCCAGCAGCTTAGGGGCCAGCGGGGGGGCCACCGCCGGGGAGCTGTTTTTT; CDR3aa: CASSLGASGGATAGELFF
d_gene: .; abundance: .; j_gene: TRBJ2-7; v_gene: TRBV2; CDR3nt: TGTGCCAGCAGTGAACGCGGTTCCTACGAGCAGTACTTC; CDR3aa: CASSERGSYEQYF
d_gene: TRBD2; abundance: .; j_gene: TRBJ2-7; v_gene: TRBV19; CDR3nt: TGTGCCAGTAGGAGGACTAGCGGCGGCTACGAGCAGTACTTC; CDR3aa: CASRRTSGGYEQYF
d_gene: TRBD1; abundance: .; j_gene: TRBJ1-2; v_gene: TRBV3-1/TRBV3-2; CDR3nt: TGTGCCAGCAGCCCCCGGGACAGGGGGCCCTATGGCTACACCTTC; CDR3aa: CASSPRDRGPYGYTF
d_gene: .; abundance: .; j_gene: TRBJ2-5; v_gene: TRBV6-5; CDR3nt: TGTGCCAGCAGTTCCTTCGGGGTCAGAGAGACCCAGTACTTC; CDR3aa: CASSSFGVRETQYF
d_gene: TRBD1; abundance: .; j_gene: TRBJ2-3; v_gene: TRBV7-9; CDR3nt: TGTGCCAGCAGCGCCCGGACAGGGGCCCTCACAGATACGCAGTATTTT; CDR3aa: CASSARTGALTDTQYF
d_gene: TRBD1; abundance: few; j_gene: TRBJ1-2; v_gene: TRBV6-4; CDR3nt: TGTGCCAGCAGTGAAACGGGACAGGGCGAGAATGGCTACACCTTC; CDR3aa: CASSETGQGENGYTF
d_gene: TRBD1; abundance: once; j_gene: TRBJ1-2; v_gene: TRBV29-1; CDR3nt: TGCAGCGTTGAAGGTTCGATGACAGGGGGCGATGGCTACACCTTC; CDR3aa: CSVEGSMTGGDGYTF
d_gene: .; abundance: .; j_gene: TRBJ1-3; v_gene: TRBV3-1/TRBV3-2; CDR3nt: TGTGCCAGCATGGCCTCTGGAAACACCATATATTTT; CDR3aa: CASMASGNTIYF
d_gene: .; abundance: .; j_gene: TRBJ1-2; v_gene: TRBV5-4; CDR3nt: TGTGCCAGCAGCTTGTTTAGGAGTTCTAACTATGGCTACACCTTC; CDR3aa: CASSLFRSSNYGYTF
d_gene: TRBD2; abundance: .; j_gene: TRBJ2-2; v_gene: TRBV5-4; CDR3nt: TGTGCCAGCAGCTTGGGAAGCGGGGTGAACACCGGGGAGCTGTTTTTT; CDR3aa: CASSLGSGVNTGELFF
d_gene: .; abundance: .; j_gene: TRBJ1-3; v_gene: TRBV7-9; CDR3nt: TGTGCCAGCAGCTCTACAGGTTTCTCCGGAAACACCATATATTTT; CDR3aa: CASSSTGFSGNTIYF
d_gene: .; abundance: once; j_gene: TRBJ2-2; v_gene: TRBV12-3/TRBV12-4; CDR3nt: TGTGCCAGCAGTTTTTATCGCAGGGGGGAGCTGTTTTTT; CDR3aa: CASSFYRRGELFF
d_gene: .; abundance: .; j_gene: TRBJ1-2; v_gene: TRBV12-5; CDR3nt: TGTGCTAGTGGTGAACTGTTTGGTTTCGACTATGGCTACACCTTC; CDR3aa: CASGELFGFDYGYTF
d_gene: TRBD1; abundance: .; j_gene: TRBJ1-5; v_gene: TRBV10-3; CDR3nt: TGTGCCATCAGCACAGGGCAGGGGGTCAATCAGCCCCAGCATTTT; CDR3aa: CAISTGQGVNQPQHF
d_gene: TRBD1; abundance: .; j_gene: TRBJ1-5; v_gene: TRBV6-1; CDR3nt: TGTGCCAGCAGTGATCAAGACAGGGGCGGCAATCAGCCCCAGCATTTT; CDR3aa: CASSDQDRGGNQPQHF
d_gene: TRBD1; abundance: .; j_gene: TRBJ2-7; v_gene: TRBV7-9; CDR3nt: TGTGCCAGCAGCCTCGACAGGGGGCCTTCCTACGAGCAGTACTTC; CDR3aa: CASSLDRGPSYEQYF
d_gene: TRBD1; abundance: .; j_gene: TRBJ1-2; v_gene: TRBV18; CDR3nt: TGTGCCAGCTCACCTTATGCGAGACAGGGGGAGGATGGCTACACCTTC; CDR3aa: CASSPYARQGEDGYTF
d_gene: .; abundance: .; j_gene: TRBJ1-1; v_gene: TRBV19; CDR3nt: TGTGCCAGTAGTATCGGCAGGGTCGGTGAAGCTTTCTTT; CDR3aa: CASSIGRVGEAFF
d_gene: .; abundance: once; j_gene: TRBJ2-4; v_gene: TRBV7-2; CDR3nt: TGTGCCAGCAGCTTAACCTCCCGGACAGAATTAGCCAAAAACATTCAGTACTTC; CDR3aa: CASSLTSRTELAKNIQYF
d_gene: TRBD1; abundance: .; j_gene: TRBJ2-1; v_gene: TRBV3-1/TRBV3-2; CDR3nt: TGTGCCAGCAGCCAGACAGGGCCCGCGGCTGGGAATGAGCAGTTCTTC; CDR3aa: CASSQTGPAAGNEQFF
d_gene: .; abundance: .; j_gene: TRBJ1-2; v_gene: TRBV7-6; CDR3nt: TGTGCCAGCAGCCTAGGCCCCCAGGGGATGACTGTTGGCTACACCTTC; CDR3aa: CASSLGPQGMTVGYTF
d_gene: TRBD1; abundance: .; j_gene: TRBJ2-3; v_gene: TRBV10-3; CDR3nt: TGTGCCAGTGGACAGGGGCTTCGCACAGATACGCAGTATTTT; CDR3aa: CASGQGLRTDTQYF
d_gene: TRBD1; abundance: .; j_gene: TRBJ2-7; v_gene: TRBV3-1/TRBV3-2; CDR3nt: TGTGCCAGCGGACAGGGCTTCTCCTACGAGCAGTACTTC; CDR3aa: CASGQGFSYEQYF
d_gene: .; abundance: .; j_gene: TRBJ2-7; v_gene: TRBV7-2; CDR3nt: TGTGCCAGCAGCCAGGCGGGCGCTTACGAGCAGTACTTC; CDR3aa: CASSQAGAYEQYF
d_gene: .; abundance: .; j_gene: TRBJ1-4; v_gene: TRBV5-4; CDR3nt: TGTGCCAGCAGCTCAGGGTCAACTAATGAAAAACTGTTTTTT; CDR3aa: CASSSGSTNEKLFF
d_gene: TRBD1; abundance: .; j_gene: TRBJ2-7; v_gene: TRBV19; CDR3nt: TGTGCCAGTAGTATTGGGACAGGGGACTACGAGCAGTACTTC; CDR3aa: CASSIGTGDYEQYF
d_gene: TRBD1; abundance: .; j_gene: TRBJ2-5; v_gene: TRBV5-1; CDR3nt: TGCGCCAGCAGCTTGCAGCCGGGACAGGGGGCGGGGGAGACCCAGTACTTC; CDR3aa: CASSLQPGQGAGETQYF
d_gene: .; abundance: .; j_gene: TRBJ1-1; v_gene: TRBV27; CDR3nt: TGTGCCAGCAGTTTAAAGGGAGGAATAACTGAAGCTTTCTTT; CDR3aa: CASSLKGGITEAFF
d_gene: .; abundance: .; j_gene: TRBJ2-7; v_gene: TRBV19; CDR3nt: TGTGCCAGTAGAACAACAGGTTCCTACGAGCAGTACTTC; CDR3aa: CASRTTGSYEQYF
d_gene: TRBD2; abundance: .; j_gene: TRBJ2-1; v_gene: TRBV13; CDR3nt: TGTGCCAGCAGCTCGGGGGGGCGGATTTACAATGAGCAGTTCTTC; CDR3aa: CASSSGGRIYNEQFF
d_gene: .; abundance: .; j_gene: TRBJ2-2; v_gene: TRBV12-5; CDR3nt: TGTGCTAGTGGTTTGGACAGGGAATTGGGCGGGGAGCTGTTTTTT; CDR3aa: CASGLDRELGGELFF
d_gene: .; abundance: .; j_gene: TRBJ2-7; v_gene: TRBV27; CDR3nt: TGTGCCAGCAGTCTCGCACCTTCGGTCCCCTCCTACTACGAGCAGTACTTC; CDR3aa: CASSLAPSVPSYYEQYF
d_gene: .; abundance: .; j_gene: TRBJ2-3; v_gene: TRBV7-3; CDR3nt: TGTGCCAGCAGCTTATCCAGTACAGATACGCAGTATTTT; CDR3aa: CASSLSSTDTQYF
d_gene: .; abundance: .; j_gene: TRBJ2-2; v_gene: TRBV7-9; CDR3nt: TGTGCCAGCAGCCCACGGTTTGCGGGAAGGAACACCGGGGAGCTGTTTTTT; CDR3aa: CASSPRFAGRNTGELFF
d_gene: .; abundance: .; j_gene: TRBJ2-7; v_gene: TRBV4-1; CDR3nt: TGCGCCAGCAGCCGGGGACGGGGACTCTACGAGCAGTACTTC; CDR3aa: CASSRGRGLYEQYF
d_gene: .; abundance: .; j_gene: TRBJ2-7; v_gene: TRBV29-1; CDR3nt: TGCAGCGTTGAATACAGAGACTCCTACGAGCAGTACTTC; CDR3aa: CSVEYRDSYEQYF
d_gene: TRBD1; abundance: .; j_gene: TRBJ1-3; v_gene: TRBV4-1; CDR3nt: TGCGCCAGCAGCCAAGATCTACAGGGGGCCACGAACACCATATATTTT; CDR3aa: CASSQDLQGATNTIYF
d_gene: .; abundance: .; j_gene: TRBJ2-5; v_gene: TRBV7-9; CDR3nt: TGTGCCAGCAGCCCCCAGGGTGGAGGGCTGGAGACCCAGTACTTC; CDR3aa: CASSPQGGGLETQYF
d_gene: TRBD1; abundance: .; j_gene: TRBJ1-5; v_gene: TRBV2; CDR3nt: TGTGCCAGCAGCAGGACAGGGGGCAATCAGCCCCAGCATTTT; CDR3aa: CASSRTGGNQPQHF
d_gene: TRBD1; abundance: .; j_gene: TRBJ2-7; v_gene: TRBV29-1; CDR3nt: TGCAGCGTGAGGACAGGTCTCCCCCACGAGCAGTACTTC; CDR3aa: CSVRTGLPHEQYF
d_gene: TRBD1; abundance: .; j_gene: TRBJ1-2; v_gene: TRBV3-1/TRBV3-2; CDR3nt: TGTGCCAGCAGCCAAGAGTTGGACAGGAGATACTATGGCTACACCTTC; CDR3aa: CASSQELDRRYYGYTF
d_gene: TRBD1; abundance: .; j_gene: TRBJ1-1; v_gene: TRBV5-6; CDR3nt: TGTGCCAGCAGCGAAACAGGGGGCTCGGGCACTGAAGCTTTCTTT; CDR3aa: CASSETGGSGTEAFF
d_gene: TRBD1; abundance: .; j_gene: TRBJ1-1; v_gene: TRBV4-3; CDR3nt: TGCGCCAGCAGCCCCGAGGGGGCAGGGGCGGGGACTGAAGCTTTCTTT; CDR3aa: CASSPEGAGAGTEAFF
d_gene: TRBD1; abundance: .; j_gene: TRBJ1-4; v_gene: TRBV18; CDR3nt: TGTGCCAGCTCACCACAGGGACAGGGCACCCGTAATGAAAAACTGTTTTTT; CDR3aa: CASSPQGQGTRNEKLFF
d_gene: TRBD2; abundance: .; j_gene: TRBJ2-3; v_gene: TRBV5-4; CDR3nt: TGTGCCAGCAGCAGCGGGGGGGCCGGGGGTACGCAGTATTTT; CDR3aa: CASSSGGAGGTQYF
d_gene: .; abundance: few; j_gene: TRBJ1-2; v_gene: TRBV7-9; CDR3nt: TGTGCCAGCAGCTCCCAGGGTGGTCGGGGCTACACCTTC; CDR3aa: CASSSQGGRGYTF